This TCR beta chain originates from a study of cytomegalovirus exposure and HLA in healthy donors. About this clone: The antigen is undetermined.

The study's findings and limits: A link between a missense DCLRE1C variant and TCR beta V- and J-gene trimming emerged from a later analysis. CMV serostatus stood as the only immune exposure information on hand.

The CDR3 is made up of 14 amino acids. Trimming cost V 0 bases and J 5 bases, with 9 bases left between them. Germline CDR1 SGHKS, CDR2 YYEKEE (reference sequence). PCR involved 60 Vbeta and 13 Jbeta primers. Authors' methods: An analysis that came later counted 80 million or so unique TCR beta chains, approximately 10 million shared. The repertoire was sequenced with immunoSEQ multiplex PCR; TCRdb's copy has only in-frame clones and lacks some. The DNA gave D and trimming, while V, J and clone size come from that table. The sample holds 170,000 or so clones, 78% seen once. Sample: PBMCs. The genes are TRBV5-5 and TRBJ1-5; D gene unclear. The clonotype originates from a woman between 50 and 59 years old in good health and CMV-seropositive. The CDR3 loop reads CASSLGGFDQPQHF. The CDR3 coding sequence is TGTGCCAGCAGCTTGGGAGGTTTCGATCAGCCCCAGCATTTT.